These 15 T cell receptor beta chains came from one sample sequenced in a study of blood T cells in healthy people across ages. Through a sample-barcoded 5' primer and a J-beta primer mix, a second PCR was run for roughly 6 to 11 cycles. TCRdb fed the 5' RACE reads into MiXCR, producing one record per CDR3 protein. This sample yields around 1,500,000 distinct CDR3 sequences, of which 42% are seen a single time; roughly 7.7% belongs to the top ten. Material for sequencing was blood. The receptors here all came from a woman aged 18-35 years in good health.

This clonotype showed up just a few times. J is TRBJ2-7 and V is TRBV20-1, with D uncertain. The CDR3 consists of 13 residues. Germline V lookup: CDR1 DFQATT, CDR2 SNEGSKA (reference sequence). Trimming shortened V by 6 bases and J by 1 base, and 13 bases separated the two germline ends. Written as DNA, the CDR3 is TGCAGTGCCCCGGGCCAATTATCCTACGAGCAGTACTTC. It codes for CSAPGQLSYEQYF.

There are a few counts of this clonotype. The DNA for the CDR3 is TGCAGCGTGGTGGACCAATTGGACGCCGGGGAGCTGTTTTTT. Translated, it gives CSVVDQLDAGELFF. The chain links TRBV29-1 to TRBJ2-2, with D hard to call. Trimming stripped 6 bases from V and 6 bases from J, with 17 bases between. This CDR3 has 14 residues. Germline values: CDR1 SQVTM, CDR2 ANQGSEA.

A note on this clonotype: A much larger clone sits a single nucleotide away, making a read error possible. V and J are TRBV3-1 and TRBJ2-5; D unclear. This CDR3 contains 12 residues. Germline assignment: CDR1 LGHDT and CDR2 YNNKEL (reference sequence). Deletions cut 2 bases from V and 1 base from J, with 2 bases between. DNA of the CDR3: TGTGCCAGCAGCCAATTCCAAGAGACCCAGTACTTC. Its protein product is CASSQFQETQYF.

This clonotype showed up just once. This chain connects TRBV24-1 to TRBJ2-2, with a tentative D call TRBD1 (5 bases). V gave up 2 bases and J gave up 4 bases, with 13 bases separating them. The CDR3 extends over 16 amino acids. The germline V gene has CDR1 KGHDR and CDR2 SFDVKD. CDR3 sequence (DNA): TGTGCCACCAGTGATTCACACCAGGGAATCACCGGGGAGCTGTTTTTT. Translating it yields CATSDSHQGITGELFF.

This chain links TRBV19 with TRBJ2-6, with TRBD2 as a possible D gene (5 bases). V lost 5 bases and J lost 1, with 9 bases in between. The CDR3 spans 15 residues. Germline CDR1 is LNHDA and CDR2 is SQIVND (reference sequence). The DNA for the CDR3 is TGTGCCAGTAGTCGGGGAATTTCTGGGGCCAACGTCCTGACTTTC. Translated: CASSRGISGANVLTF.

This sequence joins TRBV7-9 and TRBJ2-4; 9 nucleotides line up with TRBD1. Near its end, the DNA agrees better with TRBJ2-7, so the J call may be wrong. This CDR3 spans 14 amino acids. CDR1 SEHNR and CDR2 FQNEAQ come from the germline V gene (reference sequence). CDR3 amino acids: CASSSRDRVHEQYF. In DNA form, the CDR3 reads TGTGCCAGCAGCTCCCGGGACAGGGTTCACGAGCAGTACTTC.

V usage is TRBV9 and J usage is TRBJ1-5; 8 bases agree with TRBD1. This CDR3 spans 14 amino acids. CDR1 is SGDLS and CDR2 is YYNGEE in the germline V gene. J lost 9 bases, V lost 2 bases, and 7 bases had no gene match. CDR3 region: CASSVDRGYGPQHF. Here the CDR3 DNA reads TGTGCCAGCAGCGTCGACAGGGGTTATGGGCCCCAGCATTTT.

This sequence joins TRBV6-5 and TRBJ2-3, with D perhaps given as TRBD1 or TRBD2 (5 bases each). The CDR3 totals 16 residues. Germline V lookup: CDR1 MNHEY, CDR2 SVGAGI. Trimming took 4 bases from V and 1 from J, leaving 15 bases between them. Here the CDR3 reads CASSSLRGARTDTQYF. CDR3 bases: TGTGCCAGCAGTTCCCTTCGAGGGGCCCGCACAGATACGCAGTATTTT.

The V call is TRBV5-1, the J call TRBJ1-1; 12 bases line up with TRBD1. The ends lost 6 bases at V and 0 bases at J; junction bases unmatched: 3. Germline V gene data show CDR1 as SGHRS and CDR2 as YFSETQ. This CDR3 is 15 amino acids long. CDR3 amino acids: CASKGTGGMNTEAFF. As DNA, the CDR3 is TGCGCCAGCAAGGGGACAGGGGGCATGAACACTGAAGCTTTCTTT.

The chain has TRBV15 and TRBJ2-4, with 7 bases that match TRBD2. This CDR3 has 17 amino acids. CDR1 is LNHNV, CDR2 YYDKDF, per germline (reference sequence). With 0 bases clipped from V and 1 base from J, the junction kept 6 bases outside the gene matches. CDR3 bases: TGTGCCACCAGCAGAGAGGGATTCGGGGGGGCCAAAAACATTCAGTACTTC. Its protein product is CATSREGFGGAKNIQYF.

The CDR3 region has the DNA TGTGCCAGCAGCGTACGGGAATTGGGGGGCTGGAACACTGAAGCTTTCTTT. As protein: CASSVRELGGWNTEAFF. This sequence joins TRBV9 and TRBJ1-1; D may be TRBD1 (6 bases). V shed 1 base and J shed 1 base, with 17 bases lying between them. The CDR3 is 17 amino acids. From germline, CDR1 is SGDLS and CDR2 YYNGEE.

The genes are TRBV6-4 and TRBJ2-1; TRBD2 aligns across 7 bases. The V gene's germline CDR1 is MRHNA and CDR2 SNTAGT. This CDR3 has 16 residues. The trim removed 4 bases at V and 6 bases at J, leaving 12 bases unmatched. This CDR3 is CASSAQAGSTGNEQFF. CDR3 DNA sequence: TGTGCCAGCAGTGCCCAAGCGGGATCTACAGGCAATGAGCAGTTCTTC.

In the case of this clonotype: A single base separates this from a much larger clone, so it may be a read error. The rearrangement links TRBV28 to TRBJ2-1; the D gene is possibly TRBD2 (7 bases). The V gene's germline CDR1 is MDHEN and CDR2 SYDVKM. The V end was cut by 5 bases, the J end by 3 bases, with 17 bases between. This CDR3 is built from 16 residues. CDR3 in amino acids: CASSPRLGGGYNEQFF. The CDR3 DNA follows: TGTGCCAGCAGTCCCCGTTTAGGGGGGGGCTACAATGAGCAGTTCTTC.

Remarks on this clonotype: One end of the junction fails to match germline, which may point to a read error. This chain connects TRBV12-3 or TRBV12-4 to TRBJ2-3; 11 positions agree with TRBD2. The CDR3 runs 14 residues. CDR3: CASSIAGGPDTQYF. The CDR3, as DNA: TGTGCCAGCAGTATAGCGGGAGGGCCAGATACGCAGTATTTT.

V and J are TRBV12-3 or TRBV12-4 and TRBJ2-1; D is ambiguous. Between the trimmed V and J ends, which lost 3 bases and 3 bases, there was a span of 15 bases. The CDR3 totals 16 residues. The DNA for the CDR3 is TGTGCCAGCAGTTTTGTTATTGGGCAGGTCTACAATGAGCAGTTCTTC. It translates to CASSFVIGQVYNEQFF.